This T cell receptor beta chain was documented in a study of T-cell reconstitution after alpha-beta-depleted transplantation in children. Study-wide points: One year after transplant, T-cell counts and diversity came mostly from newly produced T cells. Surviving recipient T cells and thymic progenitors produced the high day-60 TCRbeta diversity seen in some patients. Several hundred graft clones that had expanded were reportedly the source of alpha-beta T cells about two months after transplant.

Construction of the TCRbeta library involved unique molecular identifiers. TCRdb re-called the PCR reads through MiXCR, storing one row per CDR3 protein. Here the sample spans about 300,000 distinct CDR3 sequences, 6.5% to 9% being singletons. Regarding this clonotype: The antigen remains unidentified.

This CDR3 is 14 amino acids long. Germline V gives CDR1 GTSNPN, CDR2 SVGIG (reference sequence). V was shortened by 4 bases and J by 4 bases, with 13 bases between the two germline ends. The sequencing used peripheral blood, collected 360 days after TCRalphabeta/CD19-depleted stem cell transplant. The chain has TRBV30 and TRBJ2-2, with a weak D call TRBD1 (6 bases). The receptor's source is a female patient aged 2-10 years who had a stem cell transplant for Fanconi anemia, so the T cells may come from the graft donor. In DNA form, the CDR3 reads TGTGCCTGGATTCGGACAGATAGCACCGGGGAGCTGTTTTTT. Translated: CAWIRTDSTGELFF.